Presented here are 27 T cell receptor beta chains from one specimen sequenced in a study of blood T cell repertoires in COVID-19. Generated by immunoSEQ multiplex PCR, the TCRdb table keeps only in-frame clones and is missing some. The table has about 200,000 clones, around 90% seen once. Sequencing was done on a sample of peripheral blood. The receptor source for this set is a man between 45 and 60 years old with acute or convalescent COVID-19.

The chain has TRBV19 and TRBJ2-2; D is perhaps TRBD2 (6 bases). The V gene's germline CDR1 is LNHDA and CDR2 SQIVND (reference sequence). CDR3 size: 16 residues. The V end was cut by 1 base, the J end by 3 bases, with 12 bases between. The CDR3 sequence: CASSIVRGLYTGELFF. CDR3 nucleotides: TGTGCCAGTAGTATAGTTCGGGGACTCTACACCGGGGAGCTGTTTTTT.

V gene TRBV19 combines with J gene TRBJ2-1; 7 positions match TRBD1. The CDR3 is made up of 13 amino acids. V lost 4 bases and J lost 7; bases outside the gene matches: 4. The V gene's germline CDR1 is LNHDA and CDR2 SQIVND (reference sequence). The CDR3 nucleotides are TGTGCCAGTAGTAGACAGGGAAAGAATGAGCAGTTCTTC. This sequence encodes CASSRQGKNEQFF. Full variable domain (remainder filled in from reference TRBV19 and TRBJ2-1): DGGITQSPKYLFRKEGQNVTLSCEQNLNHDAMYWYRQDPGQGLRLIYYSQIVNDFQKGDIAEGYSVSREKKESFPLTVTSAQKNPTAFYLCASSRQGKNEQFFGPGTRLTVL.

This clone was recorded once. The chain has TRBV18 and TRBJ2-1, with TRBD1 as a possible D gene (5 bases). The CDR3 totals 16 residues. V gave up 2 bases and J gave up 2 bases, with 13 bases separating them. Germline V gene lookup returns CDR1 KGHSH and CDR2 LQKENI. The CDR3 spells CASSPTLQQAYNEQFF. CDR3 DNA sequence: TGTGCCAGCTCACCAACCTTACAACAGGCCTACAATGAGCAGTTCTTC.

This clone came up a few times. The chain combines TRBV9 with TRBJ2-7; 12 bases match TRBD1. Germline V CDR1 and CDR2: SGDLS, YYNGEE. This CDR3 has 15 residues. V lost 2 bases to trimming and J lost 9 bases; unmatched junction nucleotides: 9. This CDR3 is CASSVSGTGGGGQYF. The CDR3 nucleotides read TGTGCCAGCAGCGTCTCCGGGACAGGGGGCGGAGGGCAGTACTTC.

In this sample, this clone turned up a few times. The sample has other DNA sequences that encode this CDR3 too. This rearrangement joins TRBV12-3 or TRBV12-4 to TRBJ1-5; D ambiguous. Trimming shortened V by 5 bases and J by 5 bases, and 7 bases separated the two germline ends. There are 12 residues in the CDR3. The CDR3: CASSLQYQPQHF. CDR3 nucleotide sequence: TGTGCCAGCAGTCTCCAGTATCAGCCCCAGCATTTT.

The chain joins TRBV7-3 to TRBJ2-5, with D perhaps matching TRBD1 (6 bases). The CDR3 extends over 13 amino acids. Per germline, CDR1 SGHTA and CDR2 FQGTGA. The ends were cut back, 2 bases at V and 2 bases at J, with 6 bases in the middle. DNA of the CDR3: TGTGCCAGCAGCTTAGGACAGCAAGAGACCCAGTACTTC. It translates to CASSLGQQETQYF. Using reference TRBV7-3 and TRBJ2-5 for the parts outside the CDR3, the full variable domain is GAGVSQTPSNKVTEKGKYVELRCDPISGHTALYWYRQSLGQGPEFLIYFQGTGAADDSGLPNDRFFAVRPEGSVSTLKIQRTERGDSAVYLCASSLGQQETQYFGPGTRLLVL.

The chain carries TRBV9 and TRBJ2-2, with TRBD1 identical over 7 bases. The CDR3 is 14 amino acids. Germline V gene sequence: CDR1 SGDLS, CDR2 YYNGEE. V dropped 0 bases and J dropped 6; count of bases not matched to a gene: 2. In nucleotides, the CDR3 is TGTGCCAGCAGCGTAGCCCAGGGGGCCGGGGAGCTGTTTTTT. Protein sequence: CASSVAQGAGELFF.

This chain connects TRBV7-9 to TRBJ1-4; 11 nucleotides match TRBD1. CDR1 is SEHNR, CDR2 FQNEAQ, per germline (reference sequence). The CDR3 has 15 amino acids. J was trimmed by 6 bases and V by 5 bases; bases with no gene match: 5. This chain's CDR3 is CASSAWDRGDEKLFF. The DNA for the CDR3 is TGTGCCAGCAGCGCTTGGGACAGGGGGGATGAAAAACTGTTTTTT. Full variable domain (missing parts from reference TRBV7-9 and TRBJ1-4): DTGVSQNPRHKITKRGQNVTFRCDPISEHNRLYWYRQTLGQGPEFLTYFQNEAQLEKSRLLSDRFSAERPKGSFSTLEIQRTEQGDSAMYLCASSAWDRGDEKLFFGSGTQLSVL.

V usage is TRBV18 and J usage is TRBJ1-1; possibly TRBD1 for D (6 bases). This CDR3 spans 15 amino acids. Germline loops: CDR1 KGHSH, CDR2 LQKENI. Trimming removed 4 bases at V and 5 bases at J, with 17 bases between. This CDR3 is CASSLMGAEGTEAFF. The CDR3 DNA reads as TGTGCCAGCTCACTGATGGGGGCAGAAGGAACTGAAGCTTTCTTT.

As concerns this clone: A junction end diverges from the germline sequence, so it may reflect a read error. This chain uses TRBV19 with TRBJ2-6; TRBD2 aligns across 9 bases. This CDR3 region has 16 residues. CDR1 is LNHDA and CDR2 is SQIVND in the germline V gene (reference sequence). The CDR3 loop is CASSMGLASGANVLTF. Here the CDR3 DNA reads TGTGCCAGTAGTATGGGACTAGCTTCTGGGGCCAACGTCCTAACTTTC.

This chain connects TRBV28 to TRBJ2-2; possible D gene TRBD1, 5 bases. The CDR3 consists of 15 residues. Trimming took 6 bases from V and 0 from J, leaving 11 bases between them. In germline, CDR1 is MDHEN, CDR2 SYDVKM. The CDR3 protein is CASSPTVPNTGELFF. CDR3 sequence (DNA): TGTGCCAGCAGCCCGACAGTGCCGAACACCGGGGAGCTGTTTTTT.

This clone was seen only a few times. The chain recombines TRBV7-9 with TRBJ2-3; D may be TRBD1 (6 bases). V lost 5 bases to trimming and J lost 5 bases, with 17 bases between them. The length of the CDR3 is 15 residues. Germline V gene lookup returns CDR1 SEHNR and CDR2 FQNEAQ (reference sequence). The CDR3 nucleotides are TGTGCCAGCAGCACGCCGCCAACAGGGTTAGATACGCAGTATTTT. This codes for CASSTPPTGLDTQYF.

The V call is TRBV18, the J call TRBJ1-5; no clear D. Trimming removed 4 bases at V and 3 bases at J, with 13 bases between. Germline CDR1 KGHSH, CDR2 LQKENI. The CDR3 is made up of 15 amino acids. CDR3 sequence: CASSQFGGDNQPQHF. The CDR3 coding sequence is TGTGCCAGCTCACAGTTTGGCGGGGACAATCAGCCCCAGCATTTT.

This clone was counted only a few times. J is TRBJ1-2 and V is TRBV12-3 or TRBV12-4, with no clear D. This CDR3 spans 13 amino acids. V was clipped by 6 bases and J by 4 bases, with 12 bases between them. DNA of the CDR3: TGTGCCAGCAGCTCCGGGTCGCCCTATGGCTACACCTTC. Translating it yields CASSSGSPYGYTF.

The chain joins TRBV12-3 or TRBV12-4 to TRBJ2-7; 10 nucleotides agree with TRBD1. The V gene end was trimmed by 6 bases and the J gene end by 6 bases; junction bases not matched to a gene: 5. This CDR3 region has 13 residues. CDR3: CASRQGQGGEQYF. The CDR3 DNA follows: TGTGCCAGCAGACAAGGACAGGGGGGCGAGCAGTACTTC.

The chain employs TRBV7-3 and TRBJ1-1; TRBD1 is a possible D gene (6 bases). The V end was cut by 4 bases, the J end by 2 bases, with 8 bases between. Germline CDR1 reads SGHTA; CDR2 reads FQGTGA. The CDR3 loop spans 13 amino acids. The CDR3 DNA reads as TGTGCCAGCAGCTCAGGGGTCAACACTGAAGCTTTCTTT. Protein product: CASSSGVNTEAFF. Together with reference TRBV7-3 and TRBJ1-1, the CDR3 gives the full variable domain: GAGVSQTPSNKVTEKGKYVELRCDPISGHTALYWYRQSLGQGPEFLIYFQGTGAADDSGLPNDRFFAVRPEGSVSTLKIQRTERGDSAVYLCASSSGVNTEAFFGQGTRLTVV.

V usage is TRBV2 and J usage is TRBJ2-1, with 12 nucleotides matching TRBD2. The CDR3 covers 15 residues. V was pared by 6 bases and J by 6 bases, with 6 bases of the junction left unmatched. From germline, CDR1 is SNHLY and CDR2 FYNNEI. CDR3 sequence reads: CASRRLAGVSNEQFF. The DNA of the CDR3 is TGTGCCAGCAGGAGACTAGCGGGAGTTAGCAATGAGCAGTTCTTC.

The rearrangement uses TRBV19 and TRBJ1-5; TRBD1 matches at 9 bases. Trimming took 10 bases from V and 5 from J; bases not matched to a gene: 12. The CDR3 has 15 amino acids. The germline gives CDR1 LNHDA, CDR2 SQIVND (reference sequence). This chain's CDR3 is CATAVGTGTYQPQHF. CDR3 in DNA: TGTGCCACCGCCGTTGGGACAGGGACTTATCAGCCCCAGCATTTT.

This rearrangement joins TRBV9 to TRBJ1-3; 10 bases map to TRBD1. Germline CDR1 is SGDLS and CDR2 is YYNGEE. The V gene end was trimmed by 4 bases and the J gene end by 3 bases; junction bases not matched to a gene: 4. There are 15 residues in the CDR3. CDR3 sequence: CASSPDRGLGNTIYF. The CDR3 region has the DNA TGTGCCAGCAGCCCAGACAGGGGGCTTGGAAACACCATATATTTT.

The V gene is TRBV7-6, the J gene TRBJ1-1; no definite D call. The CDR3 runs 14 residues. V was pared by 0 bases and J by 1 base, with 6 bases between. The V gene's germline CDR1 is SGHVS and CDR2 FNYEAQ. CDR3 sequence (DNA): TGTGCCAGCAGCTTAGCGCGACAGAACACTGAAGCTTTCTTT. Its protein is CASSLARQNTEAFF.

The CDR3 region has the DNA TGTGCCAGCAGTGAACTTAGGACAGAGGGCACCGGGGAGCTGTTTTTT. Encoded protein: CASSELRTEGTGELFF. This chain connects TRBV6-1 to TRBJ2-2; D may be TRBD1 (6 bases). This CDR3 has 16 residues. The V end lost 2 bases, the J end lost 4 bases, and 14 bases lay between the germline ends. Germline CDR1 and CDR2: MNHNS and SASEGT.

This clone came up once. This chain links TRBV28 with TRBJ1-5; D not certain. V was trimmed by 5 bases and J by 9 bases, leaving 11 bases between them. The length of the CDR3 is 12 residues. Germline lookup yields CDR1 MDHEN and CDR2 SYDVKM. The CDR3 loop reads CASSLRGSPQHF. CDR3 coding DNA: TGTGCCAGCAGTCTCCGAGGGTCGCCCCAGCATTTT. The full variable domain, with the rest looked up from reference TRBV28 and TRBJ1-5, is DVKVTQSSRYLVKRTGEKVFLECVQDMDHENMFWYRQDPGLGLRLIYFSYDVKMKEKGDIPEGYSVSREKKERFSLILESASTNQTSMYLCASSLRGSPQHFGDGTRLSIL.

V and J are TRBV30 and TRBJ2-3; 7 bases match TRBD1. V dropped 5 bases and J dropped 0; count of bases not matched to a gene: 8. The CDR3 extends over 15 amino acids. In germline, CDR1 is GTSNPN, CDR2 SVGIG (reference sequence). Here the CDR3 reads CAWATGQHSTDTQYF. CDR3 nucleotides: TGTGCCTGGGCGACGGGACAGCACAGCACAGATACGCAGTATTTT.

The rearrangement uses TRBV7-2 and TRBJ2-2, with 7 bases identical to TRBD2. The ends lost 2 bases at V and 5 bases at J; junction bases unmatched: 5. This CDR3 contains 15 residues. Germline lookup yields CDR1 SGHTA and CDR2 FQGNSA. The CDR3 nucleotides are TGTGCCAGCAGCTTACAACTAGCGTTAACCGGGGAGCTGTTTTTT. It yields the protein CASSLQLALTGELFF.

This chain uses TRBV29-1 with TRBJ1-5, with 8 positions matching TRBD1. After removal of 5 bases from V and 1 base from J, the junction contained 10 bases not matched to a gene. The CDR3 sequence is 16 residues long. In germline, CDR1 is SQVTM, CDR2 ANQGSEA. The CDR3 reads CSVTSSGGHSNQPQHF. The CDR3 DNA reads TGCAGCGTTACCTCTTCAGGGGGCCACAGCAATCAGCCCCAGCATTTT.

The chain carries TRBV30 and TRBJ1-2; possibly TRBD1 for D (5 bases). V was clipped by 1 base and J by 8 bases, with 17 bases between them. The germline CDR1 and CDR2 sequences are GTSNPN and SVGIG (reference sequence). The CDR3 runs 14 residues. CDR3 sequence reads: CAWSGREGRRGYTF. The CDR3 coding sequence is TGTGCCTGGAGTGGCAGGGAAGGGAGGCGGGGCTACACCTTC.

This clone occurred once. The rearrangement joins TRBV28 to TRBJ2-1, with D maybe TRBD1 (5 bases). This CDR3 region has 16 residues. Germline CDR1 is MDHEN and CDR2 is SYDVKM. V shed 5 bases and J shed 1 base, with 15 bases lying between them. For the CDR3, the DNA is TGTGCCAGCAGTACCCTAGGGGCGGTTTCCTACAATGAGCAGTTCTTC. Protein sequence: CASSTLGAVSYNEQFF.